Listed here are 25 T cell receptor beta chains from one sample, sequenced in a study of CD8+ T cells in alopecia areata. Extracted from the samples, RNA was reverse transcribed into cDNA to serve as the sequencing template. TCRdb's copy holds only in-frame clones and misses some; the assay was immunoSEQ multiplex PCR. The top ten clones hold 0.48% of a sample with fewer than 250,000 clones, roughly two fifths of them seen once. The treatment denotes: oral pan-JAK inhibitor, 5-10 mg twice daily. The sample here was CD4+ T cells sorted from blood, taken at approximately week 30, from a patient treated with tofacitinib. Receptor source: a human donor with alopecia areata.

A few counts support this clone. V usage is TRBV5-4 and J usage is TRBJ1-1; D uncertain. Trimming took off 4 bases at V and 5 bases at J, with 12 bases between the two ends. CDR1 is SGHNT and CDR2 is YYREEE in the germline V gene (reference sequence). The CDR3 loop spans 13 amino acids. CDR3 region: CASSLFWGTEAFF. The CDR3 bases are TGTGCCAGCAGCCTCTTCTGGGGAACTGAAGCTTTCTTT.

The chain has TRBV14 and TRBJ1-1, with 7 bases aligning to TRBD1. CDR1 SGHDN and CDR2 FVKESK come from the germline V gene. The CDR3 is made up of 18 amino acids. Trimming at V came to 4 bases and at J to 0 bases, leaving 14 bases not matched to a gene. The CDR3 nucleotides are TGTGCCAGCAGCCGACAACGGTCCGGGACAGAAATGAACACTGAAGCTTTCTTT. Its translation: CASSRQRSGTEMNTEAFF.

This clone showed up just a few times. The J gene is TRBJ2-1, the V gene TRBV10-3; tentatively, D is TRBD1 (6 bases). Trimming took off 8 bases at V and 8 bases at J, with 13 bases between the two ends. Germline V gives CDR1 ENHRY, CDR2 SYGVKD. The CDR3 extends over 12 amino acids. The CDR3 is CAIGTGFDEQFF. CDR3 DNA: TGTGCCATCGGAACAGGGTTCGATGAGCAGTTCTTC.

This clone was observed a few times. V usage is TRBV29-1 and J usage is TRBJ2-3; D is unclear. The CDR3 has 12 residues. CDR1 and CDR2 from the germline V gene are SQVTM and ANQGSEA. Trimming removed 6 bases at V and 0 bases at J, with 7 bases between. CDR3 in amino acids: CSVRTSTDTQYF. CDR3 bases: TGCAGCGTGAGGACGAGCACAGATACGCAGTATTTT.

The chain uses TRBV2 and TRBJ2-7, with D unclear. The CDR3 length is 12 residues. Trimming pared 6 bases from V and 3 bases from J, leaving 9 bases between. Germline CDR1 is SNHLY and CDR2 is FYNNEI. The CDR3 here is CASRPGVYEQYF. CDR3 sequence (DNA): TGTGCCAGCAGGCCTGGGGTCTACGAGCAGTACTTC. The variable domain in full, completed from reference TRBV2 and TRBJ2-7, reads EPEVTQTPSHQVTQMGQEVILRCVPISNHLYFYWYRQILGQKVEFLVSFYNNEISEKSEIFDDQFSVERPDGSNFTLKIRSTKLEDSAMYFCASRPGVYEQYFGPGTRLTVT.

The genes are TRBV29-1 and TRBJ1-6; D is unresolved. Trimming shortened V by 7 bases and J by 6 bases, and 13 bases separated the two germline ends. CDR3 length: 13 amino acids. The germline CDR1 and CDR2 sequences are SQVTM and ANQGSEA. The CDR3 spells CSAREGLNSPLHF. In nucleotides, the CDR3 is TGCAGCGCTAGAGAGGGCCTTAATTCACCCCTCCACTTT.

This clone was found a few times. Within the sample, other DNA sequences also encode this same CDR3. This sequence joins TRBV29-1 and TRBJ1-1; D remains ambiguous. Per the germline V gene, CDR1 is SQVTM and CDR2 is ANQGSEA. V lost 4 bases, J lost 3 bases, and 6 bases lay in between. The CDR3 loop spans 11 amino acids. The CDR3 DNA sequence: TGCAGCGTTGTCGGTTACACTGAAGCTTTCTTT. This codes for CSVVGYTEAFF.

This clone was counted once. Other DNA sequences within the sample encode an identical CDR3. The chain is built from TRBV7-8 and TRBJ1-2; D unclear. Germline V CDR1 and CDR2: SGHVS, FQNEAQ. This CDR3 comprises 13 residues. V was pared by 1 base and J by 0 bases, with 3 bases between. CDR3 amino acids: CASSLGANYGYTF. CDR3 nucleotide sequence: TGTGCCAGCAGCTTAGGGGCTAACTATGGCTACACCTTC.

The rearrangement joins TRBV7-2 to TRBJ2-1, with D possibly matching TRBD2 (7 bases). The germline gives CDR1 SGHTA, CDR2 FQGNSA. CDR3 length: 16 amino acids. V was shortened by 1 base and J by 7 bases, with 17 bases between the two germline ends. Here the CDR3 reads CASSLVGGSQGNEQFF. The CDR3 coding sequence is TGTGCCAGCAGCTTAGTAGGCGGGAGTCAGGGGAATGAGCAGTTCTTC.

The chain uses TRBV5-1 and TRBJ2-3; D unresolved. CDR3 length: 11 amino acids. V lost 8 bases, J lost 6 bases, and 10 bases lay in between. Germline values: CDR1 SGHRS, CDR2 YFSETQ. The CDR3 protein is CASSMEDTQYF. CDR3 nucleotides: TGCGCCAGTTCCATGGAGGATACGCAGTATTTT.

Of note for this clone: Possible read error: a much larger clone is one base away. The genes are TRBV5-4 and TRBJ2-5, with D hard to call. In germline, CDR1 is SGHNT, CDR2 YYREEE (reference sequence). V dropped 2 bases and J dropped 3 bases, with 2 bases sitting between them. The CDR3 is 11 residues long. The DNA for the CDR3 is TGTGCCAGCAGCTTTGAAGAGACCCAGTACTTC. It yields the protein CASSFEETQYF.

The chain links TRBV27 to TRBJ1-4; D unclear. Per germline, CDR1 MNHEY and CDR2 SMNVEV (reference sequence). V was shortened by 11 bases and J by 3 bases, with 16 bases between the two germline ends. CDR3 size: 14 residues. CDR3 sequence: CAHRNSYSNEKLFF. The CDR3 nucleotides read TGTGCCCATCGGAACAGTTACTCTAATGAAAAACTGTTTTTT.

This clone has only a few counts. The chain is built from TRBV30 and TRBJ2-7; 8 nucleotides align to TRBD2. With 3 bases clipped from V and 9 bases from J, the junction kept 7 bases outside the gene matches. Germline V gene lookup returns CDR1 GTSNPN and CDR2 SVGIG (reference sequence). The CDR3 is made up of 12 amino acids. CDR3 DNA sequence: TGTGCCTGGAGAGCGGGAGTTACCACGCAGTACTTC. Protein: CAWRAGVTTQYF.

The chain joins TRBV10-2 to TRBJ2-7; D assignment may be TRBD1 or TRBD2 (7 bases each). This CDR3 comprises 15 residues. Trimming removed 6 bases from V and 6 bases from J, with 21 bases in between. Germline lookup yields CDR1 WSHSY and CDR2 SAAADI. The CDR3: CASREAPSGGGEQYF. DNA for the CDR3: TGCGCCAGCAGAGAGGCGCCCTCAGGGGGGGGCGAGCAGTACTTC.

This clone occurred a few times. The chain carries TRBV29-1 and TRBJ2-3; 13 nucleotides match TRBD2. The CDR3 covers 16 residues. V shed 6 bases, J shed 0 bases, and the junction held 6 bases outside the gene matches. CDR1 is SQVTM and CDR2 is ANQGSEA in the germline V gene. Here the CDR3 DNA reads TGCAGCGTGCGAAGGGGACTAGCGGGGAGCACAGATACGCAGTATTTT. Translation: CSVRRGLAGSTDTQYF.

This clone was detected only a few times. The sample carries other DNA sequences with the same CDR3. DNA for the CDR3: TGTGCCAGCAGCTTGACAGGCTACGAGCAGTACTTC. This sequence encodes CASSLTGYEQYF. The chain joins TRBV7-3 to TRBJ2-7, with D maybe TRBD1 (6 bases). Germline V gene data show CDR1 as SGHTA and CDR2 as FQGTGA. V lost 3 bases, J lost 3 bases, and 6 bases lay in between. CDR3 length: 12 amino acids.

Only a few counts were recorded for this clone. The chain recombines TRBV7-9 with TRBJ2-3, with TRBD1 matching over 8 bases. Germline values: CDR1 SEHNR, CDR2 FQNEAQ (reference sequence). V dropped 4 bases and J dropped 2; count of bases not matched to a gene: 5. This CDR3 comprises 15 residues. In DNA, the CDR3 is TGTGCCAGCAGCTCCGACAGGGGAGCCACAGATACGCAGTATTTT. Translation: CASSSDRGATDTQYF.

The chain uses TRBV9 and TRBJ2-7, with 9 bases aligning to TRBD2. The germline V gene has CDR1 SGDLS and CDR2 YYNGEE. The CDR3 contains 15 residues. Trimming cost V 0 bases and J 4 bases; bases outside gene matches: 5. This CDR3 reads CASSVEIAGVYEQYF. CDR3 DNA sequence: TGTGCCAGCAGCGTAGAAATAGCGGGAGTGTACGAGCAGTACTTC.

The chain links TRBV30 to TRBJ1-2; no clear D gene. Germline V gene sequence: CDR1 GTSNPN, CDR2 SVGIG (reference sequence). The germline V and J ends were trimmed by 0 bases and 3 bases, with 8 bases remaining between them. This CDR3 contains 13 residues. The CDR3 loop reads CAWSVSVHYGYTF. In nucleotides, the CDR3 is TGTGCCTGGAGTGTTAGTGTCCACTATGGCTACACCTTC.

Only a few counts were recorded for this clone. This chain's CDR3 is CASSPSGTESYEQYF. The CDR3 bases are TGTGCCAGCAGCCCGAGCGGGACAGAGTCCTACGAGCAGTACTTC. This rearrangement joins TRBV5-4 to TRBJ2-7, with D tentatively TRBD1 or TRBD2 (7 bases each). The CDR3 is 15 amino acids. Germline values: CDR1 SGHNT, CDR2 YYREEE (reference sequence). The ends were cut back, 4 bases at V and 1 base at J, with 15 bases in the middle.

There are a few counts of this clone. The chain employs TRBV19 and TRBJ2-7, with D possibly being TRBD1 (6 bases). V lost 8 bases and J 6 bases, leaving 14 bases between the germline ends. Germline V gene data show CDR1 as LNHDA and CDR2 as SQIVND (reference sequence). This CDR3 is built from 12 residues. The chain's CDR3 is CASQAGVGEQYF. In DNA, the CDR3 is TGTGCCAGTCAGGCAGGGGTCGGCGAGCAGTACTTC.

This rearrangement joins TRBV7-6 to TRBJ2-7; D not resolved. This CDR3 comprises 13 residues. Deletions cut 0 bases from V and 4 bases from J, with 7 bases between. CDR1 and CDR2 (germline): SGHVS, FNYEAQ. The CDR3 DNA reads TGTGCCAGCAGCTTAGCGCAGACGTACGAGCAGTACTTC. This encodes CASSLAQTYEQYF.

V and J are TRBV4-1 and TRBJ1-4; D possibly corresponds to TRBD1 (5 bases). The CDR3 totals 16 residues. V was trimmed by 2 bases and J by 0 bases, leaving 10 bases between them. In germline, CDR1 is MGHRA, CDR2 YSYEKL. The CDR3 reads CASSQPGHTTNEKLFF. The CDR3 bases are TGCGCCAGCAGCCAACCCGGACACACAACTAATGAAAAACTGTTTTTT.

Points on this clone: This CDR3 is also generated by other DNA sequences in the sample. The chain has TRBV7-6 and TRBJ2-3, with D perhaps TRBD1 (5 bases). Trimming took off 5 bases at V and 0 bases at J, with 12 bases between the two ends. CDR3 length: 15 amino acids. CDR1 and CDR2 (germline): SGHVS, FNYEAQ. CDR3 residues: CASSPRQLSTDTQYF. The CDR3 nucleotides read TGTGCCAGCAGCCCCCGACAGCTTAGCACAGATACGCAGTATTTT. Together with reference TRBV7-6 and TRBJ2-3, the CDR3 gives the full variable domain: GAGVSQSPRYKVTKRGQDVALRCDPISGHVSLYWYRQALGQGPEFLTYFNYEAQQDKSGLPNDRFSAERPEGSISTLTIQRTEQRDSAMYRCASSPRQLSTDTQYFGPGTRLTVL.

The CDR3 coding sequence is TGCGCCAGCAGCTGGAAAGGGGCAGATACGCAGTATTTT. Amino acids: CASSWKGADTQYF. This chain uses TRBV5-1 with TRBJ2-3; a weak D match, TRBD1 (5 bases). The ends were cut back, 3 bases at V and 4 bases at J, with 9 bases in the middle. The CDR3 contains 13 residues. CDR1 is SGHRS and CDR2 is YFSETQ in the germline V gene.